The 21 T cell receptor beta chains presented below share a single source sample, sequenced in a study of T cells in Graves' hyperthyroidism and ophthalmopathy. Authors of the study amplified TCR beta CDR3 regions from RNA transcripts. The HTBI primer set was used in a first-round RT-PCR of the TCR CDR3. Each CDR3 protein gets one entry after TCRdb re-called the multiplex PCR reads with MiXCR. Among 160,000 or so distinct CDR3 sequences, 9.4% were seen once, and the ten largest hold roughly a fifth. Sequencing input: blood. Source of these receptors: a woman under 30 with Graves' hyperthyroidism that later progressed to Graves' ophthalmopathy.

This clonotype was found many times. The genes are TRBV3-1 and TRBJ1-1, with 8 positions matching TRBD1. The germline V gene encodes CDR1 LGHDT and CDR2 YNNKEL (reference sequence). The V and J ends lost 4 bases and 3 bases, in that order; junction bases with no gene match: 13. The CDR3 covers 17 residues. CDR3 residues: CASSPKGQGARDTEAFF. The CDR3 DNA follows: TGTGCCAGCAGCCCCAAAGGGCAGGGGGCGCGGGACACTGAAGCTTTCTTT.

In this sample, this clonotype turned up many times. The J gene is TRBJ1-1, the V gene TRBV3-1; D not resolved. The CDR3 is made up of 14 amino acids. Germline V CDR1 and CDR2: LGHDT, YNNKEL (reference sequence). Between the trimmed V and J ends, which lost 2 bases and 0 bases, there was a span of 7 bases. In nucleotides, the CDR3 is TGTGCCAGCAGCCAACGAACGATGAACACTGAAGCTTTCTTT. Amino acids: CASSQRTMNTEAFF.

The chain recombines TRBV7-6 with TRBJ2-3, with unresolved D. The CDR3 covers 17 residues. Germline V lookup: CDR1 SGHVS, CDR2 FNYEAQ. Trimming shortened V by 4 bases and J by 6 bases, and 23 bases separated the two germline ends. This chain's CDR3 is CASSSLRVRIHSDTQYF. In nucleotides, the CDR3 is TGTGCCAGCAGCTCCCTAAGGGTTCGTATTCATTCCGATACGCAGTATTTT.

This clonotype came up many times. V is TRBV7-2 and J is TRBJ1-1; 11 bases fit TRBD1. V trimming: 4 bases; J trimming: 4 bases; junction bases outside the gene matches: 2. Germline CDR1 and CDR2: SGHTA and FQGNSA. CDR3 length: 14 amino acids. CDR3 in DNA: TGTGCCAGCAGCTGGGGACAGGGGGGCACTGAAGCTTTCTTT. It specifies CASSWGQGGTEAFF. The full variable domain, its missing parts supplied by reference TRBV7-2 and TRBJ1-1, is GAGVSQSPSNKVTEKGKDVELRCDPISGHTALYWYRQSLGQGLEFLIYFQGNSAPDKSGLPSDRFSAERTGGSVSTLTIQRTQQEDSAVYLCASSWGQGGTEAFFGQGTRLTVV.

The V gene is TRBV6-1, the J gene TRBJ2-7, with TRBD2 as a possible D gene (6 bases). Germline V gives CDR1 MNHNS, CDR2 SASEGT. There are 13 residues in the CDR3. The germline V and J ends were trimmed by 5 bases and 4 bases, with 12 bases remaining between them. The CDR3 DNA follows: TGTGCCAGCAGTACCGGGGGTTGGTACGAGCAGTACTTC. Encoded protein: CASSTGGWYEQYF.

There are a few counts of this clonotype. This chain's CDR3 is CASSTFSGNTIYF. CDR3 in DNA: TGTGCCAGTAGTACTTTCTCTGGAAACACCATATATTTT. V gene TRBV19 combines with J gene TRBJ1-3; D call uncertain. The length of the CDR3 is 13 residues. Trimming took 4 bases from V and 0 from J, leaving 4 bases between them. Germline V gene sequence: CDR1 LNHDA, CDR2 SQIVND (reference sequence).

This clonotype was recorded at least ten times. This sequence joins TRBV7-2 and TRBJ1-3; TRBD1 matches 8 bases. The CDR3 runs 15 residues. Trimming cost V 1 base and J 4 bases; bases outside gene matches: 3. Germline CDR1 is SGHTA and CDR2 is FQGNSA. The CDR3 loop reads CASSLVRGRGNTIYF. Here the CDR3 DNA reads TGTGCCAGCAGCTTAGTCAGGGGGCGAGGAAACACCATATATTTT.

There are a few counts of this clonotype. The rearrangement uses TRBV7-9 and TRBJ2-7, with D perhaps being TRBD1 or TRBD2 (5 bases each). The germline gives CDR1 SEHNR, CDR2 FQNEAQ (reference sequence). The V gene lost 4 bases and the J gene lost 7 bases, with 11 bases spanning the gap. The CDR3 runs 12 residues. The CDR3 DNA reads TGTGCCAGCAGCTCCGGGACGGGTGAGCAGTACTTC. Translated, it gives CASSSGTGEQYF.

Regarding this clonotype: This may come from a read error, since a much larger clone is one base off. This rearrangement joins TRBV4-1 to TRBJ1-2; D possibly corresponds to TRBD1 (5 bases). Per germline, CDR1 MGHRA and CDR2 YSYEKL. CDR3 length: 15 residues. The germline V and J ends were trimmed by 1 base and 8 bases, with 17 bases remaining between them. The CDR3 DNA reads TGCGCCAGCAGCCAAGGGACACCAGATCGGGGGGGCTACACCTTC. Translating it yields CASSQGTPDRGGYTF.

This clonotype was detected many times. The chain carries TRBV3-1 and TRBJ2-7; perhaps D is TRBD1 or TRBD2 (5 bases each). Trimming removed 1 base at V and 7 bases at J, with 5 bases between. This CDR3 has 11 residues. In germline, CDR1 is LGHDT, CDR2 YNNKEL (reference sequence). CDR3 sequence reads: CASSQGGEQYF. CDR3 sequence (DNA): TGTGCCAGCAGCCAAGGGGGGGAGCAGTACTTC.

Details on this clonotype: Compared with germline, one end of the junction differs, possibly owing to a read error. The V gene is TRBV12-3 or TRBV12-4, the J gene TRBJ1-5; D possibly corresponds to TRBD1 (6 bases). This CDR3 spans 13 amino acids. CDR3 sequence: CANSLGGGQPQHF. The CDR3 DNA reads as TGTGCCAACAGTTTAGGGGGAGGTCAGCCCCAGCATTTT.

This clonotype was detected ten times or more. Here the CDR3 DNA reads TGTGCCAGCAGCGGACAGGGGGCGCCGGGCTATGGCTACACCTTC. Protein: CASSGQGAPGYGYTF. The chain carries TRBV2 and TRBJ1-2, with 11 bases lining up with TRBD1. Germline assignment: CDR1 SNHLY and CDR2 FYNNEI. The V segment lost 6 bases and the J segment 4 bases; nucleotides outside the gene matches: 7. The length of the CDR3 is 15 residues.

This clonotype was recorded many times. V usage is TRBV19 and J usage is TRBJ1-3; possibly TRBD1 for D (5 bases). CDR1 is LNHDA and CDR2 is SQIVND in the germline V gene (reference sequence). The CDR3 is made up of 14 amino acids. V lost 7 bases and J 4 bases, leaving 14 bases between the germline ends. This chain's CDR3 is CASTNAGIGNTIYF. The CDR3 DNA reads TGTGCCAGTACTAACGCAGGGATCGGAAACACCATATATTTT.

The V and J genes are TRBV4-1 and TRBJ2-5; D gene unclear. The CDR3 sequence is 16 residues long. V lost 0 bases and J lost 4, with 15 bases in between. Looked up from germline, CDR1 is MGHRA and CDR2 is YSYEKL. In DNA, the CDR3 is TGCGCCAGCAGCCAAGAGTTTGTTGTAGGGCGAGAGACCCAGTACTTC. Translation: CASSQEFVVGRETQYF.

Worth noting for this clonotype: A much larger clone differs from this one at a single base, so this may be a read error. The chain uses TRBV28 and TRBJ1-2; tentatively, D is TRBD1 (5 bases). V was shortened by 5 bases and J by 12 bases, with 10 bases between the two germline ends. The CDR3 sequence is 10 residues long. Germline V gene data show CDR1 as MDHEN and CDR2 as SYDVKM. CDR3 loop: CASSKGSHTF. Written as DNA, the CDR3 is TGTGCCAGCAGTAAGGGGAGCCACACCTTC.

This clonotype was seen repeatedly, ten times or more. The gene calls are TRBV28 and TRBJ1-1; 8 bases match TRBD1. Trimming took 2 bases from V and 11 from J; bases not matched to a gene: 13. This CDR3 is built from 15 residues. Per germline, CDR1 MDHEN and CDR2 SYDVKM. CDR3 sequence (DNA): TGTGCCAGCAGTTTAGAATGGGGACAGGCCCCCGGGGCTTTCTTT. Translation: CASSLEWGQAPGAFF.

Many counts were recorded for this clonotype. The chain combines TRBV5-1 with TRBJ2-5, with 9 bases aligning to TRBD1. CDR3 length: 13 residues. In germline, CDR1 is SGHRS, CDR2 YFSETQ. V trimming: 4 bases; J trimming: 5 bases; junction bases outside the gene matches: 3. The CDR3 DNA reads TGCGCCAGCAGCGGGGGACAGGGTGAGACCCAGTACTTC. It yields the protein CASSGGQGETQYF. Variable domain in full (rest from reference TRBV5-1 and TRBJ2-5): KAGVTQTPRYLIKTRGQQVTLSCSPISGHRSVSWYQQTPGQGLQFLFEYFSETQRNKGNFPGRFSGRQFSNSRSEMNVSTLELGDSALYLCASSGGQGETQYFGPGTRLLVL.

This clonotype was counted at least ten times. This chain uses TRBV20-1 with TRBJ1-5; a weak D match, TRBD1 (5 bases). Trimming pared 0 bases from V and 0 bases from J, leaving 9 bases between. Germline loops: CDR1 DFQATT, CDR2 SNEGSKA (reference sequence). This CDR3 comprises 15 residues. The CDR3 bases are TGCAGTGCTAGAGATCGGGGGTTTAGCAATCAGCCCCAGCATTTT. Protein sequence: CSARDRGFSNQPQHF.

This clonotype turned up a few times. Relative to the germline gene, one junction end is altered; a read error may explain this. The J gene is TRBJ1-2, the V gene TRBV28; 7 bases are shared with TRBD1. The CDR3 length is 11 residues. Germline values: CDR1 MDHEN, CDR2 SYDVKM. The CDR3 region has the DNA TGTGCCAGCGCAGGGGGGTATGGCTACGCCTTC. Translating it yields CASAGGYGYAF.

Many counts were recorded for this clonotype. The chain joins TRBV19 to TRBJ2-7, with D perhaps matching TRBD1 (6 bases). Germline values: CDR1 LNHDA, CDR2 SQIVND (reference sequence). The CDR3 is 14 residues long. Trimming pared 4 bases from V and 2 bases from J, leaving 12 bases between. The CDR3 DNA reads TGTGCCAGTAGTACAGGGGTTGGCCCCTACGAGCAGTACTTC. Translating gives CASSTGVGPYEQYF. Based on the CDR3 plus reference TRBV19 and TRBJ2-7, the full variable domain is DGGITQSPKYLFRKEGQNVTLSCEQNLNHDAMYWYRQDPGQGLRLIYYSQIVNDFQKGDIAEGYSVSREKKESFPLTVTSAQKNPTAFYLCASSTGVGPYEQYFGPGTRLTVT.

This clonotype has a count of ten or more. CDR3 nucleotides: TGTGCCTGGACGCGTCTAGGGGGCACAGATACGCAGTATTTT. It is translated as CAWTRLGGTDTQYF. The gene calls are TRBV30 and TRBJ2-3; TRBD1 is a possible D gene (5 bases). This CDR3 spans 14 amino acids. V lost 4 bases and J 1 base, leaving 12 bases between the germline ends. In germline, CDR1 is GTSNPN, CDR2 SVGIG (reference sequence).